Listed below are T cell receptor beta chains from one sample, sequenced in a study of blood T cells in healthy people across ages. TCRdb reprocessed the 5' RACE reads with MiXCR, giving one entry per CDR3 protein. The data show 800,000 or so distinct CDR3 sequences, with roughly 25% seen just once and approximately 4% held by the top ten. These records were also assigned to another study, of T cells of mothers and their children.

The material sequenced was blood. Receptors were obtained from a boy younger than 18 in good health. CDR3s include the opening cysteine and the closing phenylalanine or tryptophan. The order of the fields is D gene, J gene, V gene, clone size, CDR3 DNA, CDR3 protein. A D gene is named only where the DNA matches it firmly. Only part of the rows carry a size: once, few, many, or a class if the clone is expanded.

TRBD1,TRBJ1-1,TRBV5-1,few,TGCGCCAGCAGCTTGGAGGGACAGAGGAACACTGAAGCTTTCTTT,CASSLEGQRNTEAFF
TRBD1,TRBJ1-6,TRBV4-3,-,TGCGCCAGCAGCCAGGAACCGACAGGGGCATCCTATAATTCACCCCTCCACTTT,CASSQEPTGASYNSPLHF
TRBD1,TRBJ1-5,TRBV29-1,-,TGCAGCGTGGCACAGGGGAACAATCAGCCCCAGCATTTT,CSVAQGNNQPQHF
TRBD1,TRBJ1-6,TRBV4-2,-,TGTGCCAGCAGCCAAGATTCGACAGGGGAATATTCACCCCTCCACTTT,CASSQDSTGEYSPLHF
-,TRBJ1-2,TRBV16,few,TGTGCCAGCAGCCTCGGAGTTCTAGTGGCCCGGGGCTACACCTTC,CASSLGVLVARGYTF
-,TRBJ2-7,TRBV4-1,once,TGCGCCAGCAGCCAAGGGTTTCCAGGGGACGAGCAGTACTTC,CASSQGFPGDEQYF
-,TRBJ2-7,TRBV7-9,-,TGTGCCAGCAGCTTAACAGGGGTGACTAGTGAGACCTACGAGCAGTACTTC,CASSLTGVTSETYEQYF
TRBD2,TRBJ2-3,TRBV7-9,few,TGTGCCAGCAGCGCTAGCGGTTGGGGGACAGATACGCAGTATTTT,CASSASGWGTDTQYF
-,TRBJ2-4,TRBV29-1,many,TGCAGCGTTGAAGATTGGGGTCGGCAGTACTTC,CSVEDWGRQYF
TRBD2,TRBJ2-1,TRBV18,few,TGTGCCAGCTCACGAGGGACTAGCGGGAACAATGAGCAGTTCTTC,CASSRGTSGNNEQFF
TRBD1,TRBJ1-1,TRBV7-9,few,TGTGCCAGCAGCTTAGGACAGGGGGCGTTAGAAGCTTTCTTT,CASSLGQGALEAFF
TRBD2,TRBJ2-1,TRBV27,-,TGTGCCAGCAGTTGGACCGGGACTAGCGTCTACAATGAGCAGTTCTTC,CASSWTGTSVYNEQFF
-,TRBJ1-1,TRBV29-1,-,TGCAGCGTTGATCAGTTCGGGGGGACCGTCGACACTGAAGCTTTCTTT,CSVDQFGGTVDTEAFF
-,TRBJ2-4,TRBV29-1,-,TGCAGCGTTGGGCGGACAGAGGGGGTGTTCTTAGCCAAAAACATTCAGTACTTC,CSVGRTEGVFLAKNIQYF
TRBD2,TRBJ2-7,TRBV7-3,-,TGTGCCAGCAGCTTAACTGGGACTAGCGCGTACTACGAGCAGTACTTC,CASSLTGTSAYYEQYF
-,TRBJ2-7,TRBV6-8,few,TGTGCCAGCAGTCCCGCATGCGACAGCTCCTACGAGCAGTACTTC,CASSPACDSSYEQYF
TRBD1,TRBJ2-3,TRBV7-9,-,TGTGCCAGCAGCCTGGGATATGGGGACAGACGCACAGATACGCAGTATTTT,CASSLGYGDRRTDTQYF
-,TRBJ2-3,TRBV21-1,many,TGTGCCAGACTTTCAGGGCACAAAGATACGCAGTATTTT,CARLSGHKDTQYF
-,TRBJ2-7,TRBV10-2,-,TGCGCCGGAGGGACTCGCTACGAGCAGTACTTC,CAGGTRYEQYF
-,TRBJ2-5,TRBV27,-,TGTGCCAGCAGTTTAGATCGGACAGTAGTAGGGACCCAGTACTTC,CASSLDRTVVGTQYF
-,TRBJ2-1,TRBV28,-,TGTGCCAGCAGTCAACAGGGAGGCGAGCAGTTCTTC,CASSQQGGEQFF
-,TRBJ2-7,TRBV6-2/TRBV6-3,-,TGTGCCAGCGATCCCCACGCCGGGCACTACGAGCAGTACTTC,CASDPHAGHYEQYF
-,TRBJ1-3,TRBV2,-,TGTGCCAGCAGTGAAGTCGGGACCTCTGGAAACACCATATATTTT,CASSEVGTSGNTIYF
-,TRBJ2-7,TRBV15,-,TGTGCCACCAGCAGTACAGGTTACGAGCAGTACTTC,CATSSTGYEQYF
-,TRBJ2-5,TRBV5-6,few,TGTGCCAGCAGCTTCGGGTCCGGGGCCCAAGAGACCCAGTACTTC,CASSFGSGAQETQYF
TRBD1,TRBJ1-4,TRBV7-9,-,TGTGCCAGCAGCGCCCAGACCGACAGGGCCCTTTTGGGTGAAAAACTGTTTTTT,CASSAQTDRALLGEKLFF
-,TRBJ2-2,TRBV20-1,few,TGCAGTGCTAGCAGCTTACATGGGAACACCGGGGAGCTGTTTTTT,CSASSLHGNTGELFF
-,TRBJ1-1,TRBV6-2/TRBV6-3,few,TGTGCCAGCAGACTTCAGGGGACGGTCTATTTCTTT,CASRLQGTVYFF
-,TRBJ1-1,TRBV12-3/TRBV12-4,few,TGTGCCAGCACCAGAAGCCAGGGGCCGAACACTGAAGCTTTCTTT,CASTRSQGPNTEAFF
-,TRBJ2-3,TRBV21-1,few,TGTGCCAGCAGCAAGGCAGATACGCAGTATTTT,CASSKADTQYF
TRBD2,TRBJ2-3,TRBV7-2,few,TGTGCCAGCAGCTTAGGTGGCGGGGGGGCAACAGATACGCAGTATTTT,CASSLGGGGATDTQYF
TRBD1,TRBJ1-4,TRBV7-9,-,TGTGCCAGCAGCTCCGATGGACAGGGGGATGAAAAACTGTTTTTT,CASSSDGQGDEKLFF
TRBD2,TRBJ2-5,TRBV6-6,few,TGTGCCAGCAGCAATGGACTAGCGGGGTACCAAGAGACCCAGTACTTC,CASSNGLAGYQETQYF
-,TRBJ1-1,TRBV5-1,few,TGCGCCAGCAGCCCCATGAGGATCATGAACACTGAAGCTTTCTTT,CASSPMRIMNTEAFF
-,TRBJ2-1,TRBV4-3,-,TGCGCCAGCGCCAGACAGAGCTCCTACAATGAGCAGTTCTTC,CASARQSSYNEQFF
-,TRBJ2-7,TRBV5-1,-,TGCGCCAGCAGCAAACTGGACGGGACCTACGAGCAGTACTTC,CASSKLDGTYEQYF
TRBD1,TRBJ2-5,TRBV29-1,few,TGCAGCGTTTCCGGACAGGATCAGACCCAGTACTTC,CSVSGQDQTQYF
-,TRBJ2-7,TRBV7-2,few,TGTGCCAGCAGCCGGAGCGGCACCTACGAGCAGTACTTC,CASSRSGTYEQYF
-,TRBJ2-3,TRBV29-1,-,TGCAGCGCCCTCCGGGACAATTCCACAGATACGCAGTATTTT,CSALRDNSTDTQYF
TRBD1,TRBJ2-2,TRBV7-9,once,TGTGCCAGCAGCCGGAGACAGGGGGCCACCGGGGAGCTGTTTTTT,CASSRRQGATGELFF
-,TRBJ2-5,TRBV28,few,TGTGCCAGCAGTGGTCAGGACAGACCCCAAGAGACCCAGTACTTC,CASSGQDRPQETQYF
TRBD2,TRBJ2-7,TRBV15,-,TGTGCCACCAGCAGAGTGAGCGGGAGAGTATACGAGCAGTACTTC,CATSRVSGRVYEQYF
-,TRBJ2-7,TRBV28,-,TGTGCCAGCAGCTTACCTTCGGCGGCAGGAGTCTACGAGCAGTACTTC,CASSLPSAAGVYEQYF